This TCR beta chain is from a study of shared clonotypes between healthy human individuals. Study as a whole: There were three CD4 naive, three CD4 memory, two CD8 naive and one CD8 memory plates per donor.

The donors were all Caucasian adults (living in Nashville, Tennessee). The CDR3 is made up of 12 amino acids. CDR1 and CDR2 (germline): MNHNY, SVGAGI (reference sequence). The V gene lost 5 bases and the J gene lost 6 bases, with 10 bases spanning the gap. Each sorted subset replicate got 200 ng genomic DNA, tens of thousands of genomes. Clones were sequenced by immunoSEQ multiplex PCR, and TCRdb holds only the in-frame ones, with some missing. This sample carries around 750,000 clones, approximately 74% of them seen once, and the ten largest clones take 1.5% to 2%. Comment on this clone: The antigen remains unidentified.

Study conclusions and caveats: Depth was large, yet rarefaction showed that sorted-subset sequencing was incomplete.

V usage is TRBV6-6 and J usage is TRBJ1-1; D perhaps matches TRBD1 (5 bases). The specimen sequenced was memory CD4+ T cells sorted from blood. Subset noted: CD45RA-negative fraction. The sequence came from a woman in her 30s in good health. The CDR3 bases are TGTGCCAGCAGTAAAAGACAGTCTGAAGCTTTCTTT. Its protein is CASSKRQSEAFF.